This TCR beta chain was recorded in a study of CXCR3-negative and CXCR3-positive naive CD8 T cells (dated by TCRdb to between 2018 and 2021). Study-level background: In total, about 135 million TRB reads were obtained, or roughly 1.5 +/- 0.3 million reads per library. Diversity and physicochemical repertoire analyses covered about a dozen donors pooled from two independent experiments. TRBV-TRBJ cluster analysis included naive subsets from roughly 5 donors and memory cells from 3 donors.

The reads were generated on a NextSeq 550. The Human TCR Profiling Kit (MiLaboratory) was used to prepare UMI-labeled 5' RACE TRB cDNA libraries. The full amount of extracted RNA was used for cDNA synthesis, and the full amount of resulting cDNA was used for PCR amplification. Libraries were prepared in parallel using an identical number of PCR cycles. The paper's data handling went like this. With a requirement of at least two reads per UMI, MIGEC and MiXCR extracted about 50,000 +/- 10,000 unique UMI-labeled TRB cDNA molecules per library. An average of roughly 40,000 +/- 10,000 functional in-frame TRB CDR3 nucleotide clonotypes without stop codons was found per library. After downsampling to 5000 UMI-labeled TRB molecules per sample, diversity metrics such as normalized Shannon-Wiener and Chao1 were calculated in VDJtools. For the central five CDR3 residues, VDJtools calculated physicochemical properties weighted by clonotype size, namely interaction energy, strength, volume and Kidera factor 4. Each CDR3 protein sequence appears as one entry after TCRdb reprocessed the reads, and no DNA is included. These V and J calls originate from TCRdb's pipeline instead of the authors' own analysis. The table of this sample itemizes about 43,000 distinct CDR3 sequences. Together, the top ten hold around 10% of the sample.

Here is what the overall study found, with its caveats: Similar TRBV-TRBJ usage was shown by naive CXCR3-negative and CXCR3-positive cells from the same donor, whereas distinct patterns were shown by memory cells. Because surface CD5, which is linked to self-reactivity in mice, was comparable between the naive subsets, TCR interaction strength was also inferred from the physicochemical properties of TRB CDR3s. CXCR3 expression partially decreased after cryopreservation, so most assays used freshly isolated PBMCs. Repertoire diversity was comparably high in both naive subsets but much lower in memory CD8+ T cells.

CDR1 MNHNS and CDR2 SASEGT were looked up in the germline V gene. From cysteine to phenylalanine, the CDR3 is 15 amino acids long. No DNA has been recorded. As for this clonotype: Its antigen is not yet known.

Each CD8+ T cell subset was flow-sorted in triplicate, with 300,000 or so cells per subset placed directly into RLT lysis buffer. Peripheral blood mononuclear cells were isolated from buffy coats using standard density gradient centrifugation. An RNeasy Mini Kit was used to extract total RNA from the sorted cells. Sequencing used memory CD8+ T cells from blood. The meaning of the sample's cell subset or site label: conventional CD8+ memory T cells (TMEM), sorted as controls. The origin of this receptor is a human donor in good health. Some clones in this sample may be carry-over from other donors' samples. The chain uses TRBV6-1 and TRBJ1-1. The CDR3 corresponds to CASSEAYSMNTEDFF.